These T cell receptor beta chains were read from a single sample in a study of cytomegalovirus exposure and HLA in healthy donors. The method was immunoSEQ multiplex PCR; TCRdb's version includes in-frame clones alone and lacks a portion of them. In the table there are approximately 120,000 clones, less than 80% of which are singletons. The sample taken for sequencing was PBMCs. All receptors derive from a man in his forties in good health and CMV-seropositive. CDR3s include the opening cysteine and the closing phenylalanine or tryptophan. Each record gives: J gene, clone size, V gene, CDR3 protein. The listing skips clone size in some rows; elsewhere it reads once, few, many or a size class.

TRBJ2-7 - TRBV30 CAWSVGTSGGVQYF
TRBJ2-2 - TRBV7-2 CASSSGTLYNTGELFF
TRBJ2-2 - TRBV9 CASSRGTTGTGELFF
TRBJ1-5 - TRBV6-5 CASSYSRVSNQPQHF
TRBJ2-5 once TRBV9 CASSVLTSGQETQYF
TRBJ2-3 - TRBV5-1 CASSSLVGAGVSTDTQYF
TRBJ2-2 - TRBV11-3 CASSLAVASGELFF
TRBJ2-7 - TRBV7-9 CASSLGTGTSNYEQYF
TRBJ2-7 - TRBV15 CATSRDRGTGFLWEQYF
TRBJ1-2 - TRBV15 CATSLRDRETSGYTF
TRBJ2-3 - TRBV7-7 CASSRGGVTDTQYF
TRBJ1-2 - TRBV19 CASSPNLGRYGYTF
TRBJ2-2 - TRBV27 CASRMTGAGELFF
TRBJ1-2 - TRBV29-1 CSEKTRNGYTF
TRBJ1-1 - TRBV5-1 CASSLGQGRMAAFF
TRBJ2-1 once TRBV28 CASSHSGTGPYNEQFF
TRBJ2-5 - TRBV18 CASSQTAQETQYF
TRBJ2-1 - TRBV30 CAWSSGQGVYNEQFF
TRBJ2-7 - TRBV21-1 CASSKRKRALYEQYF
TRBJ2-7 - TRBV11-2 CASSFSGTGGAGRTYEQYF
TRBJ2-6 once TRBV28 CASSGQGSGANVLTF
TRBJ1-4 - TRBV7-9 CASSLPLENEKLFF
TRBJ2-3 once TRBV18 CASSSFPDTQYF
TRBJ1-5 - TRBV19 CASSRTDYSNQPQHF
TRBJ1-1 - TRBV5-1 CASSLSRTGNTEAFF
TRBJ2-7 - TRBV6-6 CASSPLGINEQYF